This entry lists 9 T cell receptor beta chains sequenced from one sample in a study of blood T cells in healthy people across ages. A second PCR of roughly 6 to 12 cycles used a sample-barcoded 5' primer and a J-beta primer mix. TCRdb analysed the 5' RACE reads with MiXCR anew, one entry per CDR3 protein. Of roughly 900,000 distinct CDR3 sequences listed, roughly 26% are singletons. Input material: blood. These receptors were taken from an elderly woman in good health.

This chain joins TRBV7-2 and TRBJ1-6; the match to TRBD1 covers 8 bases. CDR1 is SGHTA, CDR2 FQGNSA, per germline. The CDR3 is 18 amino acids. With V trimmed by 1 base and J by 9 bases, 14 bases remained unmatched. The CDR3 coding sequence is TGTGCCAGCAGCTTAGAAAAGCCCGGGACAGGTATATTTTCACCCCTCCACTTT. This sequence encodes CASSLEKPGTGIFSPLHF.

This chain links TRBV30 with TRBJ1-2; maybe TRBD1 (5 bases). Germline CDR1 is GTSNPN and CDR2 is SVGIG (reference sequence). V was cut by 3 bases and J by 5 bases, with 16 bases left in between. The CDR3 spans 14 residues. The DNA for the CDR3 is TGTGCCTGGAGCGCCACGGGGCTCTTTTATGGCTACACCTTC. It translates to CAWSATGLFYGYTF.

The V and J genes are TRBV30 and TRBJ2-5, with TRBD1 identical over 7 bases. The CDR3 is 14 amino acids. Trimming cost V 2 bases and J 7 bases; bases outside gene matches: 10. Looked up from germline, CDR1 is GTSNPN and CDR2 is SVGIG (reference sequence). The CDR3 protein is CAWSRGQSLSTQYF. CDR3 DNA: TGTGCCTGGAGTCGGGGACAGTCATTGTCGACCCAGTACTTC.

This clonotype was seen ten or more times. The chain joins TRBV4-3 to TRBJ2-1; a possible D gene is TRBD1 (6 bases). The CDR3 sequence is 16 residues long. Trimming cost V 0 bases and J 3 bases, with 12 bases left between them. Looked up from germline, CDR1 is LGHNA and CDR2 is YSLEER. The chain's CDR3 is CASSQDPGQVYNEQFF. Here the CDR3 DNA reads TGCGCCAGCAGCCAAGATCCGGGACAAGTCTACAATGAGCAGTTCTTC.

J is TRBJ1-6 and V is TRBV6-1, with D possibly being TRBD1 (6 bases). CDR1 and CDR2 (germline): MNHNS, SASEGT. The CDR3 covers 17 residues. Trimming shortened V by 1 base and J by 1 base, and 11 bases separated the two germline ends. DNA of the CDR3: TGTGCCAGCAGTGAAGTAGGGGGGAGGTCCTATAATTCACCCCTCCACTTT. Translated: CASSEVGGRSYNSPLHF.

This clonotype was detected many times. The genes are TRBV7-2 and TRBJ2-5, with 9 bases identical to TRBD2. Germline CDR1 is SGHTA and CDR2 is FQGNSA. The CDR3 covers 18 residues. Trimming cost V 1 base and J 5 bases; bases outside gene matches: 14. For the CDR3, the DNA is TGTGCCAGCAGCTTAGGCCCCGCAGCGGGGGGCCGGGGGGAGACCCAGTACTTC. This encodes CASSLGPAAGGRGETQYF. Full variable domain (remainder filled in from reference TRBV7-2 and TRBJ2-5): GAGVSQSPSNKVTEKGKDVELRCDPISGHTALYWYRQSLGQGLEFLIYFQGNSAPDKSGLPSDRFSAERTGGSVSTLTIQRTQQEDSAVYLCASSLGPAAGGRGETQYFGPGTRLLVL.

V and J are TRBV24-1 and TRBJ2-7; maybe TRBD2 (6 bases). The CDR3 is made up of 14 amino acids. With 1 base removed from V and 5 bases from J, the gap between germline ends came to 11 bases. Germline V gives CDR1 KGHDR, CDR2 SFDVKD. CDR3 sequence (DNA): TGTGCCACCAGTGATTTAAGGAGGAGGGACGAGCAGTACTTC. It encodes CATSDLRRRDEQYF.

This clonotype was picked up many times. V gene TRBV12-3 or TRBV12-4 combines with J gene TRBJ1-1; D is unresolved. V shed 2 bases and J shed 4 bases, with 11 bases lying between them. The CDR3 has 14 amino acids. The CDR3 sequence: CASSLTALGTEAFF. The CDR3 DNA reads TGTGCCAGCAGTTTAACAGCACTTGGCACTGAAGCTTTCTTT.

As DNA, the CDR3 is TGTGCCAGCTCACCACGGGGAACCTATGGCTACACCTTC. This translates into CASSPRGTYGYTF. The rearrangement links TRBV18 to TRBJ1-2; D gene unclear. CDR1 and CDR2 (germline): KGHSH, LQKENI. V was cut by 1 base and J by 4 bases, with 7 bases left in between. The CDR3 totals 13 residues.